This T cell receptor (beta chain) was sequenced in a study of T cells after somatic rescue of genetic block. The CDR3 length is 15 residues. Germline loops: CDR1 MNHEY, CDR2 SVGAGI. V lost 2 bases, J lost 5 bases, and 7 bases stayed unmatched. Some clones are missing from TCRdb's copy, which holds only in-frame ones; the method was immunoSEQ multiplex PCR. The sample consists of tens of thousands of clones, roughly 90% of them appearing once. The source of this sequence is a man aged 25 to 40. Sequencing used peripheral blood mononuclear cells (PBMCs). This chain joins TRBV6-5 and TRBJ2-7, with 9 bases matching TRBD1. CDR3 sequence reads: CASSYKQGAGDEQYF. The CDR3 DNA reads TGTGCCAGCAGTTACAAACAGGGGGCGGGCGACGAGCAGTACTTC.